Listed here are 18 T cell receptor beta chains from one sample, sequenced in a study of blood T cell repertoires in COVID-19. The protocol was immunoSEQ multiplex PCR, while the TCRdb copy is restricted to in-frame clones and leaves out a portion. The sample lists a few hundred thousand clones, approximately 89% seen once, with about 4.6% in the top ten. Sequencing was performed on peripheral blood. The receptors shown here come from a woman aged 40 to 49 who had recovered from COVID-19.

The chain carries TRBV5-1 and TRBJ1-1, with a possible D match to TRBD1 (6 bases). Germline V gene lookup returns CDR1 SGHRS and CDR2 YFSETQ. This CDR3 comprises 15 residues. Trimming removed 4 bases from V and 3 bases from J, with 16 bases in between. The CDR3 DNA reads TGCGCCAGCAGCGCTGGCTCAGGGGTCTACACTGAAGCTTTCTTT. Encoded protein: CASSAGSGVYTEAFF.

V and J are TRBV6-5 and TRBJ1-5; no firm D call. Trimming removed 2 bases at V and 3 bases at J, with 8 bases between. The length of the CDR3 is 14 residues. From germline, CDR1 is MNHEY and CDR2 SVGAGI. CDR3: CASSYGGDNQPQHF. The CDR3 DNA is TGTGCCAGCAGTTACGGCGGCGACAATCAGCCCCAGCATTTT.

The chain carries TRBV6-5 and TRBJ1-1; no firm D call. CDR3 length: 12 amino acids. The V end lost 8 bases, the J end lost 4 bases, and 11 bases lay between the germline ends. CDR1 and CDR2 from the germline V gene are MNHEY and SVGAGI. CDR3 residues: CASDTLGTEAFF. DNA for the CDR3: TGTGCCAGCGACACTCTGGGCACTGAAGCTTTCTTT.

The rearrangement uses TRBV4-2 and TRBJ2-3; 8 nucleotides align to TRBD2. The germline V gene has CDR1 LGHNA and CDR2 YNFKEQ. This CDR3 is 16 amino acids long. V shed 3 bases and J 2 bases; nucleotides not matched to a gene: 7. The DNA for the CDR3 is TGTGCCAGCAGCCACGTGAGACTAGCGAACACAGATACGCAGTATTTT. Translating it yields CASSHVRLANTDTQYF.

This clone has only one observation. The chain has TRBV11-3 and TRBJ2-5; TRBD1 matches at 7 bases. V shed 5 bases and J 0 bases; nucleotides not matched to a gene: 6. The CDR3 is made up of 15 amino acids. The germline CDR1 and CDR2 sequences are SGHNT and YENEEA. The CDR3 region is CASSEGTEYQETQYF. DNA for the CDR3: TGTGCCAGCAGCGAAGGGACAGAGTACCAAGAGACCCAGTACTTC.

This clone was picked up one time. J is TRBJ1-5 and V is TRBV3-1 (or the pseudogene TRBV3-2), with D perhaps TRBD1 (5 bases). Germline V CDR1 and CDR2: LGHDT, YNNKEL (reference sequence). The ends were cut back, 4 bases at V and 3 bases at J, with 13 bases in the middle. This CDR3 is built from 15 residues. This CDR3 reads CASSLWGEPNQPQHF. CDR3 nucleotide sequence: TGTGCCAGCAGCCTGTGGGGGGAACCCAATCAGCCCCAGCATTTT.

This chain joins TRBV19 and TRBJ1-5; 10 bases are a match to TRBD1. Trimming cost V 5 bases and J 3 bases; bases outside gene matches: 4. The germline V gene encodes CDR1 LNHDA and CDR2 SQIVND (reference sequence). There are 15 residues in the CDR3. The DNA for the CDR3 is TGTGCCAGTAGTCCGGGACAGGGGTTCAATCAGCCCCAGCATTTT. As protein: CASSPGQGFNQPQHF.

The chain links TRBV19 to TRBJ2-3; 7 nucleotides align to TRBD1. In germline, CDR1 is LNHDA, CDR2 SQIVND (reference sequence). CDR3 length: 16 residues. Trimming took 4 bases from V and 4 from J; bases not matched to a gene: 11. As DNA, the CDR3 is TGTGCCAGTAGTAGAAGGGACAGCAACCCCCCAGATACGCAGTATTTT. Translation gives CASSRRDSNPPDTQYF. The full variable domain, in which reference TRBV19 and TRBJ2-3 provide the parts outside the CDR3, is DGGITQSPKYLFRKEGQNVTLSCEQNLNHDAMYWYRQDPGQGLRLIYYSQIVNDFQKGDIAEGYSVSREKKESFPLTVTSAQKNPTAFYLCASSRRDSNPPDTQYFGPGTRLTVL.

V gene TRBV5-6 combines with J gene TRBJ1-6; 7 bases map to TRBD1. The CDR3 length is 15 residues. The V and J ends lost 0 bases and 9 bases, in that order; junction bases with no gene match: 6. Germline CDR1 SGHDT, CDR2 YYEEEE. The CDR3 loop is CASSLGTGLGSPLHF. The CDR3 DNA reads TGTGCCAGCAGCTTGGGGACAGGCCTCGGTTCACCCCTCCACTTT.

CDR3 bases: TGTGCCACCAGCCCACTGTATTACAATGAGCAGTTCTTC. Its protein product is CATSPLYYNEQFF. The chain carries TRBV15 and TRBJ2-1; no clear D. V lost 5 bases, J lost 4 bases, and 9 bases lay in between. The CDR3 is 13 residues long. The V gene's germline CDR1 is LNHNV and CDR2 YYDKDF (reference sequence).

This chain links TRBV3-1 (or the pseudogene TRBV3-2) with TRBJ1-5, with 8 bases lining up with TRBD1. V dropped 1 base and J dropped 5; count of bases not matched to a gene: 1. Germline values: CDR1 LGHDT, CDR2 YNNKEL (reference sequence). The CDR3 consists of 14 residues. The DNA of the CDR3 is TGTGCCAGCAGCCAAGGACAGGGGTATCAGCCCCAGCATTTT. It codes for CASSQGQGYQPQHF.

The chain employs TRBV6-5 and TRBJ1-5; D gene unclear. CDR1 and CDR2 (germline): MNHEY, SVGAGI. The CDR3 is made up of 14 amino acids. V was cut by 7 bases and J by 0 bases, with 10 bases left in between. CDR3 nucleotide sequence: TGTGCCAGCACCGAGAGTTATAGCAATCAGCCCCAGCATTTT. Amino acids: CASTESYSNQPQHF.

The chain has TRBV19 and TRBJ1-1, with TRBD1 as a possible D gene (6 bases). Germline CDR1 and CDR2: LNHDA and SQIVND (reference sequence). The CDR3 covers 13 residues. V dropped 5 bases and J dropped 7 bases, with 14 bases sitting between them. The CDR3 nucleotides read TGTGCCAGTAGTCTGGACAGAGATTATGAAGCTTTCTTT. As protein: CASSLDRDYEAFF.

The genes are TRBV30 and TRBJ1-5; 10 bases are a match to TRBD1. This CDR3 comprises 16 residues. Germline loops: CDR1 GTSNPN, CDR2 SVGIG (reference sequence). V was clipped by 2 bases and J by 4 bases; unmatched bases: 8. Here the CDR3 reads CAWSLYRDRGNQPQHF. The CDR3 nucleotides read TGTGCCTGGAGTTTATACCGGGACAGGGGAAATCAGCCCCAGCATTTT.

The J gene is TRBJ1-1, the V gene TRBV25-1; D unresolved. Trimming took off 7 bases at V and 6 bases at J, with 9 bases between the two ends. CDR1 MGHDK and CDR2 SYGVNS come from the germline V gene. This CDR3 region has 11 residues. The CDR3 region is CASTDMAEAFF. DNA of the CDR3: TGTGCCAGCACCGACATGGCTGAAGCTTTCTTT.

This clone has only a few counts. V is TRBV30 and J is TRBJ1-2; no firm D call. CDR1 is GTSNPN, CDR2 SVGIG, per germline (reference sequence). This CDR3 is built from 13 residues. V was shortened by 3 bases and J by 6 bases, with 14 bases between the two germline ends. This chain's CDR3 is CAWSPRRSDGYTF. DNA for the CDR3: TGTGCCTGGAGCCCCCGGAGGAGCGATGGCTACACCTTC.

This chain connects TRBV7-9 to TRBJ1-2, with D uncertain. The CDR3 runs to 15 residues. Germline loops: CDR1 SEHNR, CDR2 FQNEAQ (reference sequence). V lost 1 base and J 0 bases, leaving 9 bases between the germline ends. The CDR3 region is CASSLDTSPNYGYTF. The CDR3 nucleotides read TGTGCCAGCAGCTTAGACACCTCCCCTAACTATGGCTACACCTTC. The complete variable domain, with remaining parts taken from reference TRBV7-9 and TRBJ1-2, reads DTGVSQNPRHKITKRGQNVTFRCDPISEHNRLYWYRQTLGQGPEFLTYFQNEAQLEKSRLLSDRFSAERPKGSFSTLEIQRTEQGDSAMYLCASSLDTSPNYGYTFGSGTRLTVV.

A word on this clone: Within the sample, other DNA sequences also encode this same CDR3. The genes are TRBV5-1 and TRBJ1-3; 8 bases agree with TRBD1. The CDR3 loop spans 15 amino acids. The junction had 3 bases not matched to a gene; V was cut back by 2 bases and J by 2 bases. Germline CDR1 is SGHRS and CDR2 is YFSETQ. The CDR3 DNA reads as TGCGCCAGCAGCTTCGGACAGGGCCCTGGAAACACCATATATTTT. Translated: CASSFGQGPGNTIYF.